This T cell receptor beta chain is from a study of post-analysis software for immune sequencing data. Study overall: Included among the disease courses, which were recorded for the cohort, were relapsing-remitting, secondary progressive and progressive-relapsing multiple sclerosis. General study results and limits: Significantly lower normalized Chao1 diversity was seen in multiple sclerosis patients than in controls. Strong co-clustering by F measure linked samples that shared a preparation batch. Patients showed TRBV5-6, TRBV5-1 and TRBV20-1 among 4 or 5 TRBV segments more frequent than in controls.

The CDR3 length is 18 residues. Trimming stripped 0 bases from V and 4 bases from J, with 22 bases between. The germline V gene encodes CDR1 SGHTA and CDR2 FQGNSA. With respect to this clonotype: Its target is not known.

Researchers reported that TCR beta cDNA libraries carried unique molecular identifiers. T cells, roughly 0.95 to 10 million of them, yielded roughly 550,000 cDNA molecules. MiXCR, applied by TCRdb to the PCR reads, yields one record per CDR3 protein. The sample lists hundreds of thousands of distinct CDR3 sequences; 30% to 40% were seen once. This chain joins TRBV7-2 and TRBJ2-7; TRBD1 or TRBD2 may be the D gene (7 bases each). This TCR was sampled from a girl aged 2 to 9 with multiple sclerosis. The sample comprised blood. DNA for the CDR3: TGTGCCAGCAGCTTAGCCAGGGGGTCTAGCGGAGCCTCTTACGAGCAGTACTTC. Amino acids: CASSLARGSSGASYEQYF.